The next 20 T cell receptor beta chains were all read from a single sample in a study of blood T cell repertoires in COVID-19. Using immunoSEQ multiplex PCR, the repertoire was profiled, and TCRdb retains in-frame clones only, with some absent. The sample shows 200,000 to 250,000 clones, almost 90% of them seen only once. The specimen sequenced was peripheral blood. These receptors were obtained from a man older than 75 with acute or convalescent COVID-19.

This rearrangement joins TRBV12-3 or TRBV12-4 to TRBJ1-2, with a tentative D call TRBD1 (5 bases). V lost 3 bases and J 7 bases, leaving 12 bases between the germline ends. The CDR3 has 13 amino acids. The CDR3 DNA reads as TGTGCCAGCAGTTTGGGCAGGGAAGGTGGCTACACCTTC. Protein sequence: CASSLGREGGYTF.

The CDR3 loop is CASRGGGSQPQHF. CDR3 bases: TGTGCCAGCAGGGGCGGGGGCAGTCAGCCCCAGCATTTT. This chain links TRBV2 with TRBJ1-5, with D tentatively TRBD1 (6 bases). V lost 6 bases and J lost 6, with 12 bases in between. Germline V gives CDR1 SNHLY, CDR2 FYNNEI. The CDR3 loop spans 13 amino acids. Full variable domain (remainder filled in from reference TRBV2 and TRBJ1-5): EPEVTQTPSHQVTQMGQEVILRCVPISNHLYFYWYRQILGQKVEFLVSFYNNEISEKSEIFDDQFSVERPDGSNFTLKIRSTKLEDSAMYFCASRGGGSQPQHFGDGTRLSIL.

The gene calls are TRBV6-5 and TRBJ2-2, with 14 bases fitting TRBD2. CDR3 size: 14 residues. Per the germline V gene, CDR1 is MNHEY and CDR2 is SVGAGI. V shed 6 bases and J 16 bases; nucleotides not matched to a gene: 10. The CDR3 is CASSLTSGGAGEFF. The CDR3 DNA sequence: TGTGCCAGCAGCCTGACTAGCGGGGGGGCTGGGGAGTTTTTT.

CDR3: CARGDGDNYGYTF. For the CDR3, the DNA is TGTGCCAGGGGAGACGGAGATAACTATGGCTACACCTTC. The V call is TRBV2, the J call TRBJ1-2, with no clear D. CDR3 length: 13 amino acids. V was shortened by 9 bases and J by 1 base, with 12 bases between the two germline ends. Germline V gives CDR1 SNHLY, CDR2 FYNNEI.

The chain is built from TRBV5-5 and TRBJ1-4; 8 bases line up with TRBD1. The CDR3 contains 14 residues. Germline values: CDR1 SGHKS, CDR2 YYEKEE (reference sequence). The ends lost 4 bases at V and 10 bases at J; junction bases unmatched: 9. In DNA form, the CDR3 reads TGTGCCAGCAGCGCCGGGACAGGTTTACGAAAACTGTTTTTT. Its translation: CASSAGTGLRKLFF.

The chain combines TRBV5-6 with TRBJ1-4; 8 nucleotides match TRBD1. The CDR3 spans 17 residues. After removal of 4 bases from V and 0 bases from J, the junction contained 8 bases not matched to a gene. Germline values: CDR1 SGHDT, CDR2 YYEEEE. For the CDR3, the DNA is TGTGCCAGCAGCCCTAACAGGGGGATCGCAACTAATGAAAAACTGTTTTTT. This translates into CASSPNRGIATNEKLFF.

With respect to this clone: The same CDR3 can be traced to other DNA sequences in this sample. This rearrangement joins TRBV9 to TRBJ2-1; 10 nucleotides line up with TRBD2. In germline, CDR1 is SGDLS, CDR2 YYNGEE. This CDR3 has 15 residues. Trimming removed 3 bases from V and 7 bases from J; junction bases left unmatched: 7. The CDR3 loop reads CASSESGRAGNEQFF. Written as DNA, the CDR3 is TGTGCCAGCAGCGAGAGCGGGAGGGCCGGAAATGAGCAGTTCTTC.

This sequence joins TRBV7-3 and TRBJ2-4; no definite D call. Trimming removed 3 bases at V and 0 bases at J, with 9 bases between. Germline lookup yields CDR1 SGHTA and CDR2 FQGTGA. This CDR3 region has 15 residues. CDR3 coding DNA: TGTGCCAGCAGCTTGAAAAAACTAGCCAAAAACATTCAGTACTTC. It codes for CASSLKKLAKNIQYF.

This sequence joins TRBV11-3 and TRBJ2-3; D gene uncertain. V gave up 4 bases and J gave up 3 bases, with 8 bases separating them. Germline CDR1 reads SGHNT; CDR2 reads YENEEA. The CDR3 is made up of 13 amino acids. The CDR3 protein is CASSWSRTDTQYF. CDR3 DNA sequence: TGTGCCAGCAGCTGGTCGAGAACAGATACGCAGTATTTT.

This chain links TRBV2 with TRBJ2-2; D is possibly TRBD1 (5 bases). Germline-derived CDR1 and CDR2 are SNHLY and FYNNEI. V lost 5 bases, J lost 5 bases, and 15 bases lay in between. The CDR3 length is 15 residues. CDR3 in DNA: TGTGCCAGCAGTTCCCAGGGTTCGGCGACCGGGGAGCTGTTTTTT. Protein sequence: CASSSQGSATGELFF.

The chain links TRBV6-5 to TRBJ1-3, with D hard to call. Trimming removed 5 bases from V and 4 bases from J, with 15 bases in between. The CDR3 is made up of 15 amino acids. Germline CDR1 reads MNHEY; CDR2 reads SVGAGI. This CDR3 is CASSPLAGLGNTIYF. CDR3 DNA: TGTGCCAGCAGTCCCCTTGCGGGGTTAGGAAACACCATATATTTT.

The chain combines TRBV19 with TRBJ1-5; 12 nucleotides align to TRBD1. The CDR3 contains 15 residues. Germline assignment: CDR1 LNHDA and CDR2 SQIVND (reference sequence). The V segment lost 5 bases and the J segment 4 bases; nucleotides outside the gene matches: 3. The CDR3 spells CASSGTGGGNQPQHF. CDR3 DNA: TGTGCCAGTAGTGGGACAGGGGGCGGGAATCAGCCCCAGCATTTT.

The chain couples TRBV10-3 to TRBJ2-7, with a possible D match to TRBD1 (6 bases). The CDR3 totals 16 residues. V was clipped by 6 bases and J by 2 bases, with 20 bases between them. Germline CDR1 and CDR2: ENHRY and SYGVKD. CDR3 residues: CAISLSAAGETYEQYF. CDR3 sequence (DNA): TGTGCCATCAGCCTCTCCGCGGCAGGGGAGACCTACGAGCAGTACTTC.

The chain has TRBV4-3 and TRBJ1-1, with a tentative D call TRBD1 (5 bases). This CDR3 comprises 14 residues. With 3 bases removed from V and 7 bases from J, the gap between germline ends came to 15 bases. Germline V gene data show CDR1 as LGHNA and CDR2 as YSLEER. CDR3 DNA sequence: TGCGCCAGCAGCCATTCAGCGGGGCGAGGTGAAGCTTTCTTT. It encodes CASSHSAGRGEAFF.

This chain uses TRBV24-1 with TRBJ1-5; D gene uncertain. CDR3 length: 14 amino acids. The ends were cut back, 3 bases at V and 6 bases at J, with 11 bases in the middle. Germline values: CDR1 KGHDR, CDR2 SFDVKD. The CDR3 loop is CATSDPRSRQPQHF. The CDR3 DNA reads TGTGCCACCAGTGATCCACGCAGTCGTCAGCCCCAGCATTTT.

Comments on this clone: Other DNA variants within this sample encode the same CDR3. The J gene is TRBJ2-7, the V gene TRBV29-1; 11 bases line up with TRBD1. Germline V gene data show CDR1 as SQVTM and CDR2 as ANQGSEA. J gave up 4 bases and V 3 bases, and 2 bases lay outside the gene matches. This CDR3 is built from 13 residues. CDR3 in amino acids: CSVEGTGGYEQYF. CDR3 DNA: TGCAGCGTTGAGGGGACAGGGGGTTACGAGCAGTACTTC.

The V call is TRBV19, the J call TRBJ1-2, with 9 bases aligning to TRBD1. The CDR3 has 16 amino acids. The ends lost 5 bases at V and 4 bases at J; junction bases unmatched: 11. Germline V gene lookup returns CDR1 LNHDA and CDR2 SQIVND (reference sequence). The CDR3: CASSPTGTGPLYGYTF. The DNA of the CDR3 is TGTGCCAGTAGTCCCACAGGGACAGGGCCCCTCTATGGCTACACCTTC.

With regard to this clone: A junction boundary mismatches the germline segment, possibly from a read error. V is TRBV2 and J is TRBJ2-3; the match to TRBD2 covers 8 bases. This CDR3 contains 15 residues. Germline CDR1 reads SNHLY; CDR2 reads FYNNEI. The CDR3 loop reads CASRSLAGVTDAQYF. The CDR3 DNA is TGTGCCAGCCGTTCCCTAGCGGGCGTAACAGATGCGCAGTATTTT. Complete variable domain (other parts from reference TRBV2 and TRBJ2-3): EPEVTQTPSHQVTQMGQEVILRCVPISNHLYFYWYRQILGQKVEFLVSFYNNEISEKSEIFDDQFSVERPDGSNFTLKIRSTKLEDSAMYFCASRSLAGVTDAQYFGPGTRLTVL.

This clone has just one count. The chain couples TRBV2 to TRBJ2-5; 10 positions match TRBD1. Germline lookup yields CDR1 SNHLY and CDR2 FYNNEI. The CDR3 runs to 15 residues. Germline trimming cut 2 bases from V and 5 bases from J; bases unmatched to any gene: 5. The CDR3 DNA is TGTGCCAGCAGTGAAAGACAGGGGGCAATGGAGACCCAGTACTTC. It translates to CASSERQGAMETQYF.

This chain uses TRBV7-2 with TRBJ2-2, with D possibly TRBD1 on 6 matching bases. The V gene lost 3 bases and the J gene lost 6 bases, with 14 bases spanning the gap. Germline values: CDR1 SGHTA, CDR2 FQGNSA. The CDR3 length is 15 residues. For the CDR3, the DNA is TGTGCCAGCAGCTTCAGGGGCCCCGCCGCCGGGGAGCTGTTTTTT. Its translation: CASSFRGPAAGELFF.